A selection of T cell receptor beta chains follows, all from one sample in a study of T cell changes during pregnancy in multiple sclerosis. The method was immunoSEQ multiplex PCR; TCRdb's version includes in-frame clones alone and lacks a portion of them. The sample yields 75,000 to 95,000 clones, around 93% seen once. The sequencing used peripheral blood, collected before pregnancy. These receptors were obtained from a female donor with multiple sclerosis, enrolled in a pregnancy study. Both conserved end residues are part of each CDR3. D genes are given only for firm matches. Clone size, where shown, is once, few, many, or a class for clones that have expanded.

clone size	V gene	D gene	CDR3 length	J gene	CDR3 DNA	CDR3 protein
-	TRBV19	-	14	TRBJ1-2	TGTGCCAGTAGCAATAACCGGGGTAACTATGGCTACACCTTC	CASSNNRGNYGYTF
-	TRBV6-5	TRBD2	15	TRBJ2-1	TGTGCCAGCAGTTACGGGACTAGCGGGAACAATGAGCAGTTCTTC	CASSYGTSGNNEQFF
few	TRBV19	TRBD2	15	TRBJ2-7	TGTGCCAGTAGTCTGACTAGCGGGGAGGCCTACGAGCAGTACTTC	CASSLTSGEAYEQYF
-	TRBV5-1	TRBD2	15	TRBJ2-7	TGCGCCAGCAGCTTACTAGCGGGGAGCTCCTACGAGCAGTACTTC	CASSLLAGSSYEQYF
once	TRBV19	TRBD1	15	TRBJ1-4	TGTGCCAGTAGTATAGTTGGGACAGGCTATGAAAAACTGTTTTTT	CASSIVGTGYEKLFF
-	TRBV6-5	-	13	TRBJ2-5	TGTGGGGTAGGGGACTCTATTAGCAAGACCCAGTACTTC	CGVGDSISKTQYF
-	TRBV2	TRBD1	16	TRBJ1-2	TGTGCCAGCAGTGAACAGGACAGGGTATTAGTCGGCGGCTACACCTTC	CASSEQDRVLVGGYTF
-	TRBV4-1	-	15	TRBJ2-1	TGCGCCAGCAGCCAGCTAGAGGGGGTGAGGAATGAGCAGTTCTTC	CASSQLEGVRNEQFF
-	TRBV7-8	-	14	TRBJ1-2	TGTGCCAGCAGCTTACTACAGGGACGGGATGGCTACACCTTC	CASSLLQGRDGYTF
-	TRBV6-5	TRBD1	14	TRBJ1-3	TGTGCCAGCAGTCTGGACAGGGGTGGAAACACCATATATTTT	CASSLDRGGNTIYF
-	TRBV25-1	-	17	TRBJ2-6	TGTGCCAGCAGTGAAAGGGGCACCACGTCTGGGGCCAACGTCCTGACTTTC	CASSERGTTSGANVLTF
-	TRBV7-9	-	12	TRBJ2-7	TGTGCCAGCAGCACAGTTCTCTACGAGCAGTACTTC	CASSTVLYEQYF
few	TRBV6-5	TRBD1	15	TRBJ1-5	TGTGCCAGCAGTTCGTTGACAGGGGGCGGTCAGCCCCAGCATTTT	CASSSLTGGGQPQHF
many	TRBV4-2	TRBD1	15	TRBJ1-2	TGTGCCAGCAGCCAAACCGGGGACAGCGCCTATGGCTACACCTTC	CASSQTGDSAYGYTF
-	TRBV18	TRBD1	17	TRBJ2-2	TGTGCCAGCTCACCACTCCGGACAGGCCCGAACACCGGGGAGCTGTTTTTT	CASSPLRTGPNTGELFF
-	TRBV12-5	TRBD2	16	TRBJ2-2	TGTGCTAGTGGTTCCCCCCGGGGGGGTCCTACCGGGGAGCTGTTTTTT	CASGSPRGGPTGELFF
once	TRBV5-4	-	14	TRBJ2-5	TGTGCCACCTCGCCCGTCGGGGGGCTAGAGACCCAGTACTTC	CATSPVGGLETQYF
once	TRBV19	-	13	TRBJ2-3	TGTGCCAGTAGTATCCCGGGCACAGATACGCAGTATTTT	CASSIPGTDTQYF
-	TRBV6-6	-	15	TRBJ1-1	TGTGCCAGCAGTTACTCAATCAGGGGAAGTGCTGAAGCTTTCTTT	CASSYSIRGSAEAFF
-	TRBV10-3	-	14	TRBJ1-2	TGTGCCATCAGTGAGTCGACCAGGGGTGGGGGCTACACCTTC	CAISESTRGGGYTF
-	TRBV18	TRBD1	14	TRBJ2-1	TGTGCCAGCTGGCTGGGACAGGGGTTCAATGAGCAGTTCTTC	CASWLGQGFNEQFF
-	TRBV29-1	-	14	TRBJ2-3	TGCAGCGTTGATGGAAACGGGAGATATGATACGCAGTATTTT	CSVDGNGRYDTQYF
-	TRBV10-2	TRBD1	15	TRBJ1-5	TGCGCCAGCAGTATGGGACAGACTAGCAATCAGCCCCAGCATTTT	CASSMGQTSNQPQHF
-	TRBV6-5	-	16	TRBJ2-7	TGTGCCAGCAGTTCATACCCCGGGACTCCGATACAGGAGCAGTACTTC	CASSSYPGTPIQEQYF
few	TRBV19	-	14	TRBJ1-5	TGTGCCAGTAGTCCCGGGACACTTAATCAGCCCCAGCATTTT	CASSPGTLNQPQHF
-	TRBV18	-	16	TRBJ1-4	TGTGCCAGCTCACCATTGTTCAGGGGCCGGGAAGAAAAACTGTTTTTT	CASSPLFRGREEKLFF
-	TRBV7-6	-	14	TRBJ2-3	TGTGCCAGCACCCAGGGGGGATTCACAGATACGCAGTATTTT	CASTQGGFTDTQYF
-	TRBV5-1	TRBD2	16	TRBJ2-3	TGCGCCAGCAGCCTAGGACTAGCGGGGAGCACAGATACGCAGTATTTT	CASSLGLAGSTDTQYF
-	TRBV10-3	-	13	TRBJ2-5	TGTGCCATCATGGGGGGGCCTAAAGAGACCCAGTACTTC	CAIMGGPKETQYF
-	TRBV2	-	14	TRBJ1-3	TGTGCCAGCACCCCCCCGGGACTCGGAAACACCATATATTTT	CASTPPGLGNTIYF
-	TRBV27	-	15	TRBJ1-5	TGTGCCAGCAGTCATTACAGTGGGAGCAATCAGCCCCAGCATTTT	CASSHYSGSNQPQHF
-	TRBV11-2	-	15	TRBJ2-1	TGTGCCAGCACCCCTCGAAGCGGTCTCTACAATGAGCAGTTCTTC	CASTPRSGLYNEQFF
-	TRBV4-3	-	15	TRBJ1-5	TGCGCCAGCAGCCAAGAATTCGGGAACAATCAGCCCCAGCATTTT	CASSQEFGNNQPQHF
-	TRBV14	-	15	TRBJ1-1	TGTGCCAGCAGCCAAGTTGCCTACCCCGACACTGAAGCTTTCTTT	CASSQVAYPDTEAFF
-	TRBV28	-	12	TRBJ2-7	TGTGCCACTGGGAGGAGGGTCTACGAGCAGTACTTC	CATGRRVYEQYF
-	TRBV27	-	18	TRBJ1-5	TGTGCCAGCAGTCCCCTCTCACGGAGGGGTTCTAGCAATCAGCCCCAGCATTTT	CASSPLSRRGSSNQPQHF
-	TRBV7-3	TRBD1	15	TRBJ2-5	TGTGCCAGCAGCTTTACAGGGGCCGCGAGAGAGACCCAGTACTTC	CASSFTGAARETQYF
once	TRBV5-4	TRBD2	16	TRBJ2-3	TGTGCCAGCAGCTTGACTAGCGACCTTAGCACAGATACGCAGTATTTT	CASSLTSDLSTDTQYF
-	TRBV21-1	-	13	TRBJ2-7	TGTGCCAGCCTCCAGGTGGCGCTTTACGAGCAGTACTTC	CASLQVALYEQYF
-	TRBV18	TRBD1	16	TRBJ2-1	TGTGCCAGCTCACCACAGGGACAGAGAATTTACAATGAGCAGTTCTTC	CASSPQGQRIYNEQFF
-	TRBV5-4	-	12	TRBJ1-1	TGTGCCAGCAGCTTGGGGGCACTTTCGGCTTTCTTT	CASSLGALSAFF
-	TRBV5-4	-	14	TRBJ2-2	TGTGCCAGCAGCTTGAATGGCGGGACCGGGGAGCTGTTTTTT	CASSLNGGTGELFF
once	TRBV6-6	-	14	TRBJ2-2	TGTGCCACCGAGACGTTTAGCGGCACCGGGGAGCTGTTTTTT	CATETFSGTGELFF
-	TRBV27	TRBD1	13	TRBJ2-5	TGTGCCAGCAGTCGGGACAGGCAAGAGACCCAGTACTTC	CASSRDRQETQYF
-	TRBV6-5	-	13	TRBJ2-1	TGTGCCAGCACGGCCACTCCCCGCGGTGAGCAGTTCTTC	CASTATPRGEQFF
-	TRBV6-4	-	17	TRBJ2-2	TGTGCCAGCCGCTGGACAGTAAGCTTCGCGAACACCGGGGAGCTGTTTTTT	CASRWTVSFANTGELFF
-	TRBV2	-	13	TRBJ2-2	TGTGCCAGCGAGGACTCCGACACCGGGGAGCTGTTTTTT	CASEDSDTGELFF